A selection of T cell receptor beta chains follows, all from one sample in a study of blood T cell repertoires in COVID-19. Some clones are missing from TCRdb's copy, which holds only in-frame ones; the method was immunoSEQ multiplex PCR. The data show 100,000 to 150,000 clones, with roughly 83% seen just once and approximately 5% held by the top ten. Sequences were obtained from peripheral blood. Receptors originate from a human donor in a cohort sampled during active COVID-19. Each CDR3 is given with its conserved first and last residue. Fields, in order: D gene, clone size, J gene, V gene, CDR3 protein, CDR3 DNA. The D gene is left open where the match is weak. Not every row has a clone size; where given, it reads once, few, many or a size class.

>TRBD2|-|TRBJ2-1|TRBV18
CASSPSSGKQFF
TGTGCCAGCTCACCCTCTAGCGGGAAGCAGTTCTTC
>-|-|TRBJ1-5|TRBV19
CATTREPSGQPQHF
TGTGCCACTACTCGTGAGCCCTCGGGTCAGCCCCAGCATTTT
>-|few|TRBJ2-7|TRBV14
CASSPQDYGEQYF
TGTGCCAGCAGCCCTCAAGACTACGGCGAGCAGTACTTC
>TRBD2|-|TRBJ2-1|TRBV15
CATSRDPPGGAGYNEQFF
TGTGCCACCAGCAGAGATCCCCCGGGGGGGGCGGGCTACAATGAGCAGTTCTTC
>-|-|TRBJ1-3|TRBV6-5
CASMERNTIYF
TGTGCCAGCATGGAGAGAAACACCATATATTTT
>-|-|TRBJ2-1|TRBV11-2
CASSLPRGSSNEQFF
TGTGCCAGCAGCCTCCCCCGAGGGTCGTCCAATGAGCAGTTCTTC
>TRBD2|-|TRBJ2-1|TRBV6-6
CASSYGGVHNEQFF
TGTGCCAGCAGTTACGGGGGGGTCCACAATGAGCAGTTCTTC
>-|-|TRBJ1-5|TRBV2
CASSPTSNQPQHF
TGTGCCAGCAGTCCGACAAGCAATCAGCCCCAGCATTTT
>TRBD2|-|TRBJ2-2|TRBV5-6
CASSLYNLAGGGGELFF
TGTGCCAGCAGCTTGTATAATCTAGCGGGAGGTGGCGGGGAGCTGTTTTTT
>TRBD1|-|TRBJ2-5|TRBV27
CASSLRWGDRAFETQYF
TGTGCCAGCAGTTTACGTTGGGGGGACAGGGCATTCGAGACCCAGTACTTC
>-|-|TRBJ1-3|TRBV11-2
CASSLEHRNTIYF
TGTGCCAGCAGCTTAGAACACCGAAACACCATATATTTT
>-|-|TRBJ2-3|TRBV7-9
CASSSYIGTDTQYF
TGTGCCAGCAGCTCGTATATTGGCACAGATACGCAGTATTTT
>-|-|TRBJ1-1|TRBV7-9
CASSLGGTLNTEAFF
TGTGCCAGCAGCTTAGGGGGGACACTGAACACTGAAGCTTTCTTT
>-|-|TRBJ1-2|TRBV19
CASSLQGNGYTF
TGTGCCAGTAGCTTGCAGGGTAATGGCTACACCTTC
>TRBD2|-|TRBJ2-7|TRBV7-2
CASSYLAGASYEQYF
TGTGCCAGCAGCTACTTAGCGGGGGCCTCCTACGAGCAGTACTTC
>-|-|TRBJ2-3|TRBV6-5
CASTLAEAYTQYF
TGTGCCAGCACACTAGCTGAGGCGTATACGCAGTATTTT
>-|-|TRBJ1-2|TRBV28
CASSLGQRLGYGYTF
TGTGCCAGCAGTTTAGGACAGCGCCTGGGCTATGGCTACACCTTC
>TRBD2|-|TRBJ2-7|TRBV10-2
CASSDSIGREAYEQYF
TGCGCCAGCAGTGATAGTATCGGGAGGGAGGCCTACGAGCAGTACTTC
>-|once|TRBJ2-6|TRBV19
CATLAPGANVLTF
TGTGCCACCTTGGCTCCTGGGGCCAACGTCCTGACTTTC
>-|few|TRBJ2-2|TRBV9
CASSPSRGATGELFF
TGTGCCAGCAGCCCCAGTCGGGGGGCCACCGGGGAGCTGTTTTTT
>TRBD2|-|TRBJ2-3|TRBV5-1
CASNPSGTSGRRVHTDTQYF
TGCGCCAGCAACCCTTCGGGGACTAGCGGGAGACGGGTACACACAGATACGCAGTATTTT
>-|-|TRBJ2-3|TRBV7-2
CASSSYTDTQYF
TGTGCCAGCAGCTCGTACACAGATACGCAGTATTTT
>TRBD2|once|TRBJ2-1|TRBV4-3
CASSPGTSGRLTYNEQFF
TGCGCCAGCAGCCCCGGGACTAGCGGGAGGCTAACCTACAATGAGCAGTTCTTC
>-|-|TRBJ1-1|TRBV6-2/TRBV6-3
CASSYIAPGAGTNTEAFF
TGTGCCAGCAGTTACATCGCCCCAGGGGCTGGAACGAACACTGAAGCTTTCTTT
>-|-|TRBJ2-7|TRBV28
CASSTPTTATYEQYF
TGTGCCAGCAGTACGCCAACGACAGCTACCTACGAGCAGTACTTC
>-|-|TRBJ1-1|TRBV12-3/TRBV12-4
CASGRGSTEAFF
TGTGCCAGCGGGAGGGGGAGCACTGAAGCTTTCTTT
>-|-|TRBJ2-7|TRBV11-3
CASSYVSYEQYF
TGTGCCAGCAGCTATGTCAGCTACGAGCAGTACTTC
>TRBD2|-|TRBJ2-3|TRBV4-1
CASSQDPRASGLSTDTQYF
TGCGCCAGCAGCCAAGATCCCCGGGCTAGCGGGTTAAGCACAGATACGCAGTATTTT
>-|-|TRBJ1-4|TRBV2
CASRGEGRGEKLFF
TGTGCCAGCAGGGGGGAGGGCCGAGGTGAAAAACTGTTTTTT
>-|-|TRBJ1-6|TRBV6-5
CASSYSRDNSPLHF
TGTGCCAGCAGTTACTCTAGAGATAATTCACCCCTCCACTTT
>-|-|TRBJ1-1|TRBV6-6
CASSNGGYTEAFF
TGTGCCAGCAGCAACGGGGGTTACACTGAAGCTTTCTTT
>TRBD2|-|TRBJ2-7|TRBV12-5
CASGRVTGGGYEQYF
TGTGCTAGTGGCAGGGTGACCGGCGGGGGGTACGAGCAGTACTTC
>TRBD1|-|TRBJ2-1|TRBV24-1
CATSLHSGTGVVNEQFF
TGTGCCACCAGCTTACACTCCGGGACAGGGGTTGTGAATGAGCAGTTCTTC